This TCR beta chain was profiled in a study of cytomegalovirus exposure and HLA in healthy donors. Study-wide results and limits: The study labeled 164 TCR beta chains cytomegalovirus-associated. Among donors in an Asian-associated ancestry cluster, a later analysis reportedly found fewer N-insertions than the roughly 700-donor mean. With high specificity and sensitivity, the classifier reportedly diagnosed cytomegalovirus status. Later work found that TCR association rates differed between HLA loci; DRB1 had the most and HLA-C the fewest.

PCR employed 60 Vbeta and 13 Jbeta primers. Profiled with immunoSEQ multiplex PCR; TCRdb holds only in-frame clones, not every one. The sample has some 65,000 clones; less than 75% are singletons. The CDR3 is made up of 12 amino acids. V lost 10 bases to trimming and J lost 3 bases, with 12 bases between them. CDR1 SNHLY and CDR2 FYNNEI come from the germline V gene. This clone was observed a few times. Its specificity is unknown. The chain recombines TRBV2 with TRBJ1-1; D is perhaps TRBD1 (6 bases). Input material: PBMCs. The source of this sequence is a woman younger than 45 in good health and CMV-seronegative. The CDR3 region has the DNA TGTGCCAAGGGTACAGGGTACACTGAAGCTTTCTTT. It is translated as CAKGTGYTEAFF.